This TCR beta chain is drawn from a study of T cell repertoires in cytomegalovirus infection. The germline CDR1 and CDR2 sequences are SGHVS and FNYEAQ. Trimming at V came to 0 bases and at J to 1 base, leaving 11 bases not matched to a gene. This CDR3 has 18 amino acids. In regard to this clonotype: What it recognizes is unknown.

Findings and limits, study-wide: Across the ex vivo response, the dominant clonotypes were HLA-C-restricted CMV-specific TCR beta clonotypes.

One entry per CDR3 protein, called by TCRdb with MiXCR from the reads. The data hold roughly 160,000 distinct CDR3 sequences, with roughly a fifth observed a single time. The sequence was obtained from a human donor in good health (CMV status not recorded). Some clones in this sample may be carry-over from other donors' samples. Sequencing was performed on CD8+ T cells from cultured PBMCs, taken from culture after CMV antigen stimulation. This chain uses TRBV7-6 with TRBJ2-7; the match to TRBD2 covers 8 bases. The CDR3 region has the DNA TGTGCCAGCAGCTTAGCGATTGGAGCGGGGGACTCATCCTACGAGCAGTACTTC. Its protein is CASSLAIGAGDSSYEQYF.